Following are 13 T cell receptor beta chains from one sample sequenced in a study of blood T cell repertoires in COVID-19. Sequencing used immunoSEQ multiplex PCR; TCRdb keeps in-frame clones, though not all of them. The table has about 200,000 clones, less than 85% seen once. The source material was peripheral blood. The receptors originated from a woman in her 70s with acute or convalescent COVID-19.

This chain connects TRBV5-4 to TRBJ2-1; D may be TRBD1 (6 bases). This CDR3 comprises 15 residues. Trimming removed 4 bases at V and 2 bases at J, with 13 bases between. Germline loops: CDR1 SGHNT, CDR2 YYREEE (reference sequence). CDR3 nucleotides: TGTGCCAGCAGCACAGGGACACCGACCTACAATGAGCAGTTCTTC. Residues: CASSTGTPTYNEQFF.

The chain recombines TRBV6-5 with TRBJ2-7; 14 bases agree with TRBD2. J gave up 3 bases and V 6 bases, and 4 bases lay outside the gene matches. Germline values: CDR1 MNHEY, CDR2 SVGAGI. This CDR3 is built from 15 residues. In DNA, the CDR3 is TGTGCCAGCAGACGCGGGACTAGCGGGAGCTACGAGCAGTACTTC. Its protein product is CASRRGTSGSYEQYF.

The chain employs TRBV28 and TRBJ1-1; no reliable D call. The CDR3 is 13 residues long. V lost 6 bases to trimming and J lost 3 bases, with 11 bases between them. Germline V CDR1 and CDR2: MDHEN, SYDVKM. CDR3 nucleotide sequence: TGTGCCAGCAGCCCCCCTGGCTACACTGAAGCTTTCTTT. This translates into CASSPPGYTEAFF.

J is TRBJ1-1 and V is TRBV19, with TRBD1 matching 7 bases. The CDR3 is made up of 17 amino acids. Germline CDR1 is LNHDA and CDR2 is SQIVND (reference sequence). V trimming: 5 bases; J trimming: 3 bases; junction bases outside the gene matches: 15. CDR3 in amino acids: CASSGGQTVSLDTEAFF. Written as DNA, the CDR3 is TGTGCCAGTAGTGGGGGACAGACGGTTTCCCTGGACACTGAAGCTTTCTTT. The entire variable domain, with the rest obtained from reference TRBV19 and TRBJ1-1, is as follows: DGGITQSPKYLFRKEGQNVTLSCEQNLNHDAMYWYRQDPGQGLRLIYYSQIVNDFQKGDIAEGYSVSREKKESFPLTVTSAQKNPTAFYLCASSGGQTVSLDTEAFFGQGTRLTVV.

This chain's CDR3 is CSVEGIPGQIHGELFF. For the CDR3, the DNA is TGCAGCGTTGAAGGAATACCGGGACAAATACACGGGGAGCTGTTTTTT. The gene calls are TRBV29-1 and TRBJ2-2; D perhaps matches TRBD1 (6 bases). This CDR3 has 16 amino acids. V was clipped by 1 base and J by 7 bases, with 19 bases between them. CDR1 is SQVTM, CDR2 ANQGSEA, per germline.

The genes are TRBV5-1 and TRBJ2-5, with a possible D match to TRBD2 (6 bases). The CDR3 contains 16 residues. Looked up from germline, CDR1 is SGHRS and CDR2 is YFSETQ. The V gene lost 0 bases and the J gene lost 1 base, with 13 bases spanning the gap. As DNA, the CDR3 is TGCGCCAGCAGCTTGGCAGGCGGGAAGCTCCAAGAGACCCAGTACTTC. Its protein is CASSLAGGKLQETQYF.

As DNA, the CDR3 is TGTGCCAGCAGCCCCCGACTAGGGAGCTCCTACGAGCAGTACTTC. It yields the protein CASSPRLGSSYEQYF. The V gene is TRBV13, the J gene TRBJ2-7; possibly TRBD2 for D (6 bases). The CDR3 extends over 15 amino acids. V was clipped by 5 bases and J by 0 bases, with 14 bases between them. Germline loops: CDR1 PRHDT, CDR2 FYEKMQ (reference sequence).

This chain links TRBV6-6 with TRBJ1-2; 8 bases align to TRBD1. V lost 5 bases to trimming and J lost 8 bases; unmatched junction nucleotides: 7. Germline V gives CDR1 MNHNY, CDR2 SVGAGI (reference sequence). The CDR3 sequence is 13 residues long. This chain's CDR3 is CASSLTGERGYTF. Here the CDR3 DNA reads TGTGCCAGCAGTCTGACAGGGGAGCGCGGCTACACCTTC.

The sample holds one count of this clone. The rearrangement links TRBV6-5 to TRBJ2-7, with 8 bases identical to TRBD2. This CDR3 comprises 14 residues. The germline gives CDR1 MNHEY, CDR2 SVGAGI. The V segment lost 5 bases and the J segment 0 bases; nucleotides outside the gene matches: 3. The CDR3 bases are TGTGCCAGCAGTCCGGGAGGGCTCTCCTACGAGCAGTACTTC. It encodes CASSPGGLSYEQYF.

This chain joins TRBV28 and TRBJ1-5; no firm D call. Per the germline V gene, CDR1 is MDHEN and CDR2 is SYDVKM. Between the trimmed V and J ends, which lost 2 bases and 4 bases, there was a span of 6 bases. The CDR3 runs to 13 residues. Here the CDR3 reads CASSLRENQPQHF. The DNA for the CDR3 is TGTGCCAGCAGTTTAAGGGAGAATCAGCCCCAGCATTTT.

This clone has a handful of counts. V gene TRBV28 combines with J gene TRBJ2-3; 10 nucleotides line up with TRBD2. The V and J ends lost 7 bases and 1 base, in that order; junction bases with no gene match: 11. The CDR3 runs 17 residues. Germline CDR1 reads MDHEN; CDR2 reads SYDVKM. CDR3: CASTPPPLAGGTDTQYF. The CDR3 DNA reads TGTGCCAGCACCCCTCCCCCCCTAGCGGGAGGCACAGATACGCAGTATTTT.

The rearrangement links TRBV27 to TRBJ2-1; D remains unclear. The V gene lost 6 bases and the J gene lost 4 bases, with 13 bases spanning the gap. The CDR3 spans 14 residues. Germline assignment: CDR1 MNHEY and CDR2 SMNVEV (reference sequence). DNA for the CDR3: TGTGCCAGCAGAAAACTGTCGGTGTACAATGAGCAGTTCTTC. Its protein product is CASRKLSVYNEQFF.

This clone showed up just once. The chain couples TRBV5-1 to TRBJ1-1; 8 nucleotides agree with TRBD1. The CDR3 runs to 14 residues. V shed 2 bases and J 3 bases; nucleotides not matched to a gene: 3. Germline V gene lookup returns CDR1 SGHRS and CDR2 YFSETQ. CDR3 in amino acids: CASSLGQGYTEAFF. The CDR3 DNA reads as TGCGCCAGCAGCTTAGGACAGGGATACACTGAAGCTTTCTTT.